These 24 T cell receptor beta chains originate from one sample sequenced in a study of CXCR3-negative and CXCR3-positive naive CD8 T cells. Preparation of TRB cDNA libraries relied on 5' RACE carrying UMI labels. TCRdb reanalyzed the 5' RACE reads, giving one entry per CDR3 protein sequence and no DNA. The sample includes around 41,000 distinct CDR3 sequences. The material sequenced was memory CD8+ T cells from blood. The receptors here all came from a human donor in good health. Some clones in this sample may be carry-over from other donors' samples.

The CDR3 protein is CASSFEGGTEAFF. The rearrangement links TRBV12-3 or TRBV12-4 to TRBJ1-1; TCRdb gives TRBD1 as the D gene, but with no DNA this cannot be confirmed. There are 13 residues in the CDR3.

The chain employs TRBV7-2 and TRBJ2-1; checking the TCRdb D call of TRBD1 is not possible without DNA. The CDR3 totals 14 residues. Germline V lookup: CDR1 SGHTA, CDR2 FQGNSA. CDR3 in amino acids: CAGGLAGASNEQFF.

This chain connects TRBV7-9 to TRBJ2-2; lacking DNA, the TRBD1 call made by TCRdb goes unchecked. The CDR3 covers 17 residues. Germline CDR1 reads SEHNR; CDR2 reads FQNEAQ (reference sequence). The CDR3 sequence is CASSGRGGQGQTGELFF.

The rearrangement joins TRBV28 to TRBJ2-7; TCRdb names TRBD2, which stays unverified in the absence of DNA. The germline CDR1 and CDR2 sequences are MDHEN and SYDVKM. The CDR3 has 19 residues. Here the CDR3 reads CASSFSPQMTRKSSYEQYF.

V usage is TRBV27 and J usage is TRBJ2-5; the TCRdb D gene call, TRBD1, has no DNA to confirm it. The germline V gene has CDR1 MNHEY and CDR2 SMNVEV (reference sequence). The CDR3 contains 17 residues. The CDR3 loop reads CASSPTPGQGALKTQYF.

The V call is TRBV29-1, the J call TRBJ2-2; TCRdb's D call of TRBD1 is untestable without DNA. Germline assignment: CDR1 SQVTM and CDR2 ANQGSEA. The CDR3 spans 13 residues. CDR3 region: CSVEKGEHGELFF.

J is TRBJ2-7 and V is TRBV7-9; TCRdb's D call of TRBD1 is untestable without DNA. The CDR3 extends over 16 amino acids. The germline gives CDR1 SEHNR, CDR2 FQNEAQ (reference sequence). The CDR3 protein is CASSLGTGLTLYEQYF.

The rearrangement uses TRBV7-6 and TRBJ2-1; the TCRdb D gene call, TRBD2, has no DNA to confirm it. Germline CDR1 is SGHVS and CDR2 is FNYEAQ. The length of the CDR3 is 18 residues. The CDR3 sequence is CASSLQASGGPWNNEQFF. Using reference TRBV7-6 and TRBJ2-1 for the parts outside the CDR3, the full variable domain is GAGVSQSPRYKVTKRGQDVALRCDPISGHVSLYWYRQALGQGPEFLTYFNYEAQQDKSGLPNDRFSAERPEGSISTLTIQRTEQRDSAMYRCASSLQASGGPWNNEQFFGPGTRLTVL.

The chain uses TRBV5-5 and TRBJ1-1. The CDR3 spans 13 residues. Germline lookup yields CDR1 SGHKS and CDR2 YYEKEE (reference sequence). This chain's CDR3 is CASSLILNTEAFF.

The rearrangement links TRBV19 to TRBJ1-1; without DNA, the TCRdb call of TRBD1 cannot be checked. Germline V gene sequence: CDR1 LNHDA, CDR2 SQIVND (reference sequence). The CDR3 has 13 amino acids. CDR3 amino acids: CASSFRGRTEAFF.

This rearrangement joins TRBV2 to TRBJ2-7; TCRdb outputs TRBD2, but without DNA this stays unchecked. Germline CDR1 SNHLY, CDR2 FYNNEI. The CDR3 contains 13 residues. The CDR3 region is CASSQGRGYEQYF.

The V gene is TRBV27, the J gene TRBJ2-1; absent DNA, TCRdb's TRBD1 call cannot be checked. This CDR3 has 16 residues. The germline CDR1 and CDR2 sequences are MNHEY and SMNVEV (reference sequence). The CDR3 loop is CASSLSTGSVHNEQFF.

The CDR3 sequence: CASNPSTNEKLFF. The rearrangement links TRBV7-9 to TRBJ1-4; the D gene TCRdb calls, TRBD1, cannot be checked with no DNA. This CDR3 is 13 amino acids long. Germline V lookup: CDR1 SEHNR, CDR2 FQNEAQ (reference sequence).

J is TRBJ2-7 and V is TRBV11-2. The CDR3 totals 15 residues. The germline gives CDR1 SGHAT, CDR2 FQNNGV. The CDR3 loop reads CASSLDGQFQYEQYF.

The rearrangement uses TRBV29-1 and TRBJ2-2. Germline CDR1 and CDR2: SQVTM and ANQGSEA. The CDR3 covers 13 residues. CDR3 loop: CSADGQHTGELFF.

The chain links TRBV20-1 to TRBJ1-6; there is no DNA to check the TCRdb D call of TRBD1. The CDR3 sequence is 16 residues long. From germline, CDR1 is DFQATT and CDR2 SNEGSKA (reference sequence). This CDR3 reads CSASIMPGSESSPLHF.

This sequence joins TRBV4-1 and TRBJ2-2; checking the TCRdb D call of TRBD1 is not possible without DNA. The CDR3 has 15 amino acids. Germline CDR1 reads MGHRA; CDR2 reads YSYEKL. CDR3 sequence reads: CASSLSPSPGGELFF.

This chain uses TRBV5-6 with TRBJ1-2; TCRdb's D gene call, TRBD1, goes unchecked for lack of DNA. CDR1 and CDR2 from the germline V gene are SGHDT and YYEEEE. The CDR3 has 18 amino acids. CDR3 region: CASSISLRDTWGDYGYTF.

This chain links TRBV29-1 with TRBJ2-2; the TRBD1 assignment by TCRdb is unverifiable without DNA. Per germline, CDR1 SQVTM and CDR2 ANQGSEA. The CDR3 extends over 14 amino acids. CDR3 amino acids: CSVTGTGLDGELFF.

According to its frequency, this clonotype is medium-sized. The gene calls are TRBV19 and TRBJ1-1; checking the TCRdb D call of TRBD1 is not possible without DNA. CDR1 is LNHDA and CDR2 is SQIVND in the germline V gene (reference sequence). CDR3 length: 16 residues. The CDR3 is CASSMNGGGYHTEAFF.

This sequence joins TRBV6-2 or TRBV6-3 and TRBJ1-2. Germline assignment: CDR1 MNHEY and CDR2 SVGEGT. This CDR3 comprises 15 residues. CDR3 sequence reads: CASSYSTFRPPGYTF.

The chain carries TRBV28 and TRBJ1-5; the TCRdb D gene call, TRBD1, has no DNA to confirm it. Germline assignment: CDR1 MDHEN and CDR2 SYDVKM. The CDR3 extends over 15 amino acids. The CDR3 loop reads CASSSRQGIGQPQHF.

This chain links TRBV27 with TRBJ1-1. CDR3 length: 18 amino acids. Germline CDR1 is MNHEY and CDR2 is SMNVEV (reference sequence). CDR3 region: CASSLFRETEGMGTEAFF.

The chain couples TRBV24-1 to TRBJ2-1. The CDR3 totals 14 residues. Germline-derived CDR1 and CDR2 are KGHDR and SFDVKD. CDR3 protein: CATSDTEKILGEFF.